This TCR beta chain is drawn from a study of cytomegalovirus exposure and HLA in healthy donors. Study conclusions and caveats: A subsequent analysis found that TCR clusters from the first cohort also tended to co-occur in the approximately 130 validation repertoires, with 90% to 95% of cluster scores above 0. Reports credit the classifier with highly specific, highly sensitive diagnosis of cytomegalovirus status.

Using immunoSEQ multiplex PCR, the repertoire was profiled, and TCRdb retains in-frame clones only, with some absent. The table has roughly 140,000 clones, 70% to 90% seen once. Trimming took off 4 bases at V and 10 bases at J, with 13 bases between the two ends. This CDR3 region has 12 residues. Germline V gene lookup returns CDR1 SNHLY and CDR2 FYNNEI. The donors were members of the validation cohort comprising over 90 subjects, separate from the roughly 600-subject first cohort. Concerning this clone: Its matching antigen is unknown.

The TCR comes from a man younger than 35 in good health and CMV-seropositive. This rearrangement joins TRBV2 to TRBJ1-1; no clear D. Sequences were obtained from PBMCs. Here the CDR3 reads CASSGRTPGAFF. CDR3 DNA: TGTGCCAGCAGTGGACGGACTCCGGGAGCTTTCTTT.